This TCR beta chain was captured by sequencing in a study of shared clonotypes between healthy human individuals. Across the study: Three plates each covered CD4 naive and memory; CD8 naive two, CD8 memory one.

Using immunoSEQ multiplex PCR, the repertoire was profiled, and TCRdb retains in-frame clones only, with some absent. The sample has roughly 2.5 million clones; approximately 94% are singletons. This clone was observed once. Germline V gives CDR1 DFQATT, CDR2 SNEGSKA (reference sequence). CDR3 size: 11 residues. The V end was cut by 6 bases, the J end by 7 bases, with 12 bases between. J is TRBJ2-5 and V is TRBV20-1, with D possibly matching TRBD2 (5 bases). The specimen was naive CD4+ T cells sorted from blood. Stated subset: CD45RA+ positively selected. The source is a man younger than 35 in good health. CDR3 loop: CSAWTSGTQYF. The CDR3 DNA reads TGCAGTGCCTGGACTTCGGGGACCCAGTACTTC.